This TCR beta chain was sequenced in a study of blood T cell repertoires in COVID-19. Original processing methods: Amplifying reference gene primers gave estimates of nucleated cell counts. Assay used: immunoSEQ multiplex PCR; TCRdb lists only in-frame clones, some missing. V and J calls and clone size are given by that table; D and trimming were obtained from the DNA. The table has over 250,000 clones, 70% to 90% seen once. Sequencing was performed on peripheral blood. This receptor was taken from a woman aged 70-85 years with acute or convalescent COVID-19.

In DNA form, the CDR3 reads TGCGCCAGCAGTCCCGGGACAGGGGGTTCACCCCTCCACTTT. Translating gives CASSPGTGGSPLHF. The chain couples TRBV10-1 to TRBJ1-6; 11 bases agree with TRBD1. The CDR3 covers 14 residues. After removal of 5 bases from V and 9 bases from J, the junction contained 3 bases not matched to a gene. In germline, CDR1 is WNHNN, CDR2 SYGVQD (reference sequence).